This T cell receptor beta chain was sequenced for a study of radiotherapy plus CTLA-4 blockade in lung cancer. Data came from immunoSEQ multiplex PCR; TCRdb stores just in-frame clones and leaves some out. The sample has approximately 89,000 clones, about four fifths seen once; the top ten hold less than 4%. Remarks on this clone: Its antigen is unknown. Other DNA sequences within the sample encode an identical CDR3.

The study, taken as a whole, reports: Blood TCR clones of tumor origin expanded after radiotherapy plus ipilimumab.

Focal radiation was given together with CTLA-4 blockade (ipilimumab) to patients with chemo-refractory metastatic non-small-cell lung cancer. V lost 3 bases, J lost 9 bases, and 12 bases lay in between. The CDR3 runs to 14 residues. Germline V gene sequence: CDR1 SGHVS, CDR2 FQNEAQ. This receptor was obtained from a human donor with non-small cell lung cancer who had a partial response to radiotherapy plus ipilimumab. Some clones in this sample may be carry-over from other donors' samples. The rearrangement joins TRBV7-8 to TRBJ1-6; a possible D gene is TRBD1 (5 bases). The material was peripheral blood, obtained from a patient treated with radiotherapy plus ipilimumab. CDR3 sequence (DNA): TGTGCCAGCAGCTTCGACAGTCGCAGTTCACCCCTCCACTTT. Translating gives CASSFDSRSSPLHF.